This is a list of T cell receptor beta chains from one sample in a study of shared clonotypes between healthy human individuals. Some clones are missing from TCRdb's copy, which holds only in-frame ones; the method was immunoSEQ multiplex PCR. Here the sample spans millions of clones, 85% to 95% being singletons. What was sequenced was naive CD4+ T cells sorted from blood. All receptors come from a man younger than 35 in good health. CDR3s include the opening cysteine and the closing phenylalanine or tryptophan.

v_call cdr3_length cdr3_aa
TRBV18 14 CASSPGQGNEKLFF
TRBV18 15 CASSPPGGSHNEQFF
TRBV4-3 15 CASSPQLALQETQYF
TRBV28 14 CASTRPRTGNTIYF
TRBV5-6 15 CASSLWESGANVLTF
TRBV29-1 15 CSVQIGGTGPGEQYF
TRBV19 14 CASSIGGREGEAFF
TRBV2 16 CASSVSLAVYSDEQYF
TRBV4-3 14 CASSQGQGAEKLFF
TRBV30 16 CAWSVLRGRTGNTIYF
TRBV4-1 17 CASSQGSGLSGNQPQHF
TRBV6-5 13 CASRRTVSEKLFF
TRBV30 11 CAWRRSYGYTF
TRBV2 16 CASGGQGLYGANVLTF
TRBV5-1 13 CASSLGVQETQYF
TRBV5-1 14 CASKPGLTNNEQFF
TRBV4-3 17 CASSQDRGLAAYNEQFF
TRBV11-2 16 CASSVGLAGNTGELFF
TRBV2 19 CASSERVFIRKEDNSPLHF
TRBV5-4 15 CASSSRGGTAETQYF
TRBV6-1 15 CASSEVHRGHTEAFF
TRBV5-1 14 CASSLAPRDSPLHF
TRBV27 14 CASSTRGQGYEQYF
TRBV6-1 15 CASIGLAGVTGELFF
TRBV7-9 14 CASRNRWDNQPQHF
TRBV5-4 11 CASSGFKEVFF
TRBV5-4 14 CASSRVGGANVLTF
TRBV29-1 11 CSVRRVHGYTF
TRBV2 15 CASTEASALADTQYF
TRBV21-1 13 CASSNLAGYTIYF
TRBV2 17 CASSEASPGQGTGELFF
TRBV18 12 CASSQGTGEQYF
TRBV21-1 17 CASSIERRGRFIYGYTF
TRBV18 15 CASSPPSTLLYGYTF
TRBV11-1 13 CASSSSGGSPLHF
TRBV9 14 CASSVSFLATEQYF
TRBV4-1 17 CASSPGTSGRAGDTQYF
TRBV11-2 12 CASSLGAHTQYF
TRBV30 10 CAATDAEAFF
TRBV12-5 16 CASGLGGQPAYNEQFF
TRBV6-5 12 CATKELTDTQYF
TRBV27 15 CASSFAGSSTDTQYF
TRBV10-3 14 CAISQEYSNQPQHF
TRBV11-3 12 CASSLDRGEQFF
TRBV10-3 15 CASGSSSSGANVLTF
TRBV11-2 15 CASSFRLASTDTQYF
TRBV19 15 CASSDDRGGNQPQHF
TRBV28 17 CASSGTSQGTLGGPQHF
TRBV6-5 14 CASRRGVSYNEQFF
TRBV5-6 13 CASSWDREQTQYF
TRBV28 14 CASGKTKPGQTDTF
TRBV6-6 15 CASSYGGSMNTEAFF
TRBV10-1 15 CASSEGKGPGETQYF
TRBV6-6 15 CATSLGAAASYEQYF
TRBV5-4 17 CASSYGTSGPSTDTQYF
TRBV20-1 11 CSASRVYEQYF
TRBV27 14 CASSLRGLNTEAFF
TRBV10-2 15 CASSGLTGRPYEQYF
TRBV2 12 CASGQGPYEQYF
TRBV5-1 15 CASSLGGSRDYGYTF